The T cell receptor beta chain described here comes from a study of T-cell reconstitution after alpha-beta-depleted transplantation in children. It was with unique molecular identifiers that the TCRbeta library was prepared. TCRdb processed the PCR reads anew with MiXCR; each CDR3 protein has one entry. The sample has some 500,000 distinct CDR3 sequences; around 18% are singletons. V dropped 1 base and J dropped 5 bases, with 11 bases sitting between them. This CDR3 region has 15 residues. This clonotype was detected a few times. The sequence came from a human donor who donated a stem cell graft to a child with acute lymphoblastic leukemia. The specimen comprised PBMCs from the stem cell graft donor, sampled from the stem cell graft. The rearrangement links TRBV12-3 or TRBV12-4 to TRBJ2-2, with a possible D match to TRBD1 (5 bases). The CDR3 loop is CASSLVGAYTGELFF. CDR3 nucleotide sequence: TGTGCCAGCAGTTTAGTAGGGGCGTATACCGGGGAGCTGTTTTTT.